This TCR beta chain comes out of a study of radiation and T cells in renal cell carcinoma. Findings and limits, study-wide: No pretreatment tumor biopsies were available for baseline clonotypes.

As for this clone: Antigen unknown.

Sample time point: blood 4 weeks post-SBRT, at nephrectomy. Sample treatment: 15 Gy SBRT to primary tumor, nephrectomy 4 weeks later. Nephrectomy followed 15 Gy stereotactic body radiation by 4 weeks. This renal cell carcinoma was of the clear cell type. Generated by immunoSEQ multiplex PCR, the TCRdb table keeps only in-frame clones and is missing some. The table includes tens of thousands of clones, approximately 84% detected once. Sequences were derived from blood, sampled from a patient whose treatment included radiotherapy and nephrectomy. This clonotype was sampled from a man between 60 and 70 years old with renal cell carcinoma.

The CDR3 loop is CASSADRGRSTGELFF. DNA of the CDR3: TGTGCCAGCAGCGCTGACAGGGGGCGCAGCACCGGGGAGCTGTTTTTT. The gene calls are TRBV5-4 and TRBJ2-2; 10 bases are shared with TRBD1. CDR3 length: 16 amino acids. Per germline, CDR1 SGHNT and CDR2 YYREEE (reference sequence). V lost 4 bases to trimming and J lost 4 bases; unmatched junction nucleotides: 7. Variable domain in full (rest from reference TRBV5-4 and TRBJ2-2): ETGVTQSPTHLIKTRGQQVTLRCSSQSGHNTVSWYQQALGQGPQFIFQYYREEENGRGNFPPRFSGLQFPNYSSELNVNALELDDSALYLCASSADRGRSTGELFFGEGSRLTVL.